This TCR beta chain comes out of a study of OX40 agonist ivuxolimab in advanced cancers. Broader study findings: Expanded clones were, on average, more numerous among CD8+ T cells than CD4+.

A word on this clone: Its antigen is not known.

This CDR3 is 15 amino acids long. CDR1 SGHVS and CDR2 FNYEAQ come from the germline V gene. The V and J ends lost 1 base and 3 bases respectively, with 12 bases between them. Repertoires were generated with immunoSEQ multiplex PCR, while TCRdb's copy carries only in-frame clones and drops some. Among under 15,000 clones listed, 65% to 85% were seen once. This TCR was recovered from an adult with an advanced solid tumor such as melanoma, head and neck, liver or kidney cancer. The sample in question was CD4+ or CD8+ T cells sorted from blood, obtained in a trial of the OX40 agonist ivuxolimab. The chain carries TRBV7-6 and TRBJ1-1; D remains ambiguous. The DNA of the CDR3 is TGTGCCAGCAGCTTAGGCGTCGGGGTGGACACTGAAGCTTTCTTT. Its protein is CASSLGVGVDTEAFF.